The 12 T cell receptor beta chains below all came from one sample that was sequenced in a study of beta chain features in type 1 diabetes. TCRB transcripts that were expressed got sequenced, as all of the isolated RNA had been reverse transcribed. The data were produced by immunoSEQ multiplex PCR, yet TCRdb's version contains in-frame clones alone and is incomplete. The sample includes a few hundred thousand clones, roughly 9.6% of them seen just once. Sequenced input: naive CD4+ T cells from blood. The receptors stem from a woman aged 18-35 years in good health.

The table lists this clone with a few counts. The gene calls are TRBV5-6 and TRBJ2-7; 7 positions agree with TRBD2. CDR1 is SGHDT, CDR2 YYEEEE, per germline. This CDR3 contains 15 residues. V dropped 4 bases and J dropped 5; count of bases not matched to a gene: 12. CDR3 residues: CASSRPGLPLDEQYF. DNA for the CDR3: TGTGCCAGCAGCAGACCGGGACTACCTCTAGACGAGCAGTACTTC.

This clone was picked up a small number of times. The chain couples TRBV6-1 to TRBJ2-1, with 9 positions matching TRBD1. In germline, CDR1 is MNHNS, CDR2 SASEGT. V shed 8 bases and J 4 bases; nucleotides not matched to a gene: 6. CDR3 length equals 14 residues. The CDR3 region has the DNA TGTGCCAGCGCGCGGGACAGGGATTACAATGAGCAGTTCTTC. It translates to CASARDRDYNEQFF.

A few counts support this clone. The DNA for the CDR3 is TGCAGCGTTGATGTCGCCGCGGCGGGGGGGGAGCAGTACTTC. Its translation: CSVDVAAAGGEQYF. The rearrangement joins TRBV29-1 to TRBJ2-5; 9 bases line up with TRBD2. The CDR3 extends over 14 amino acids. The V and J ends lost 3 bases and 11 bases, in that order; junction bases with no gene match: 13. CDR1 and CDR2 (germline): SQVTM, ANQGSEA.

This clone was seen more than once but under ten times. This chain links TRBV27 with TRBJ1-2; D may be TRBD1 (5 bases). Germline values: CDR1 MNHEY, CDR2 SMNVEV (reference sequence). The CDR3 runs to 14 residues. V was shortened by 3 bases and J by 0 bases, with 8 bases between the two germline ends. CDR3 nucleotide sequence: TGTGCCAGCAGTTTCACAGGACCTAACTATGGCTACACCTTC. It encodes CASSFTGPNYGYTF.

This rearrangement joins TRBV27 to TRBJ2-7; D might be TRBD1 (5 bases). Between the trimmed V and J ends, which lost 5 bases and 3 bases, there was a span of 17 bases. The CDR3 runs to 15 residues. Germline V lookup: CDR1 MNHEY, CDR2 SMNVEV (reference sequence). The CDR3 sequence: CASSPQGRRNYEQYF. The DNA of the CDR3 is TGTGCCAGCAGTCCGCAGGGAAGAAGAAACTACGAGCAGTACTTC.

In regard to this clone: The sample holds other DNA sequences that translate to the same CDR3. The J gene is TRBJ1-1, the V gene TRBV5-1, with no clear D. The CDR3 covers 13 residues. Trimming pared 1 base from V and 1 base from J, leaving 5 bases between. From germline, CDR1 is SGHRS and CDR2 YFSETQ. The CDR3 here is CASSLPENTEAFF. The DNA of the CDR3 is TGCGCCAGCAGCTTGCCAGAGAACACTGAAGCTTTCTTT.

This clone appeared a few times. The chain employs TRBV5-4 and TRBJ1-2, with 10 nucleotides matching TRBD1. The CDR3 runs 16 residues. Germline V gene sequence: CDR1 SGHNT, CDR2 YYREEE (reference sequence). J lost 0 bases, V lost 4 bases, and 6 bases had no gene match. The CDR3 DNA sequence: TGTGCCAGCAGCCCGGGACAGGGGTACGCTAACTATGGCTACACCTTC. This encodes CASSPGQGYANYGYTF.

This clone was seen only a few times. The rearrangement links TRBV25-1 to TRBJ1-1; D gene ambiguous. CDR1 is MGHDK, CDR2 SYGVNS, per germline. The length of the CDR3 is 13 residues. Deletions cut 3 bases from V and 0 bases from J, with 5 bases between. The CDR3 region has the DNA TGTGCCAGCAGTGAGGTAGTGAACACTGAAGCTTTCTTT. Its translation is CASSEVVNTEAFF.

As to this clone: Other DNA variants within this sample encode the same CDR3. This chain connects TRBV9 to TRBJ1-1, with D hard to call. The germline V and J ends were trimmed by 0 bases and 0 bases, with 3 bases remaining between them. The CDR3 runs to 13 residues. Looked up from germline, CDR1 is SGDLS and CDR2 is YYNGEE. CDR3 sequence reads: CASSVAVNTEAFF. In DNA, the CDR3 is TGTGCCAGCAGCGTAGCGGTGAACACTGAAGCTTTCTTT.

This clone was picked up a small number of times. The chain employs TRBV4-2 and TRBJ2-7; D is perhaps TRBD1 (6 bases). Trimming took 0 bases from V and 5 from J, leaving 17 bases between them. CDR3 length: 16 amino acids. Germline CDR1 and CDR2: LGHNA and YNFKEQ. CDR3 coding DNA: TGTGCCAGCAGCCAAGATTTGGGGGCTCGGGGCGACGAGCAGTACTTC. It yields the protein CASSQDLGARGDEQYF.

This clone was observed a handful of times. The CDR3 DNA reads TGTGCCAGCAGCTTGGGTTCCGGAGGGGGCACAGATACGCAGTATTTT. Its translation: CASSLGSGGGTDTQYF. The chain joins TRBV5-4 to TRBJ2-3, with D maybe TRBD2 (6 bases). Trimming removed 0 bases at V and 1 base at J, with 12 bases between. CDR1 is SGHNT and CDR2 is YYREEE in the germline V gene (reference sequence). The CDR3 is made up of 16 amino acids.

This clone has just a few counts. CDR3 region: CAISRTGKDYGYTF. CDR3 nucleotide sequence: TGTGCCATCAGCAGGACAGGGAAGGACTATGGCTACACCTTC. The chain recombines TRBV10-3 with TRBJ1-2; 8 nucleotides match TRBD1. Germline loops: CDR1 ENHRY, CDR2 SYGVKD. This CDR3 is 14 amino acids long. The trim removed 6 bases at V and 3 bases at J, leaving 6 bases unmatched.